This T cell receptor (beta chain) was captured in a study of T-cell reconstitution after alpha-beta-depleted transplantation in children. In its sample, this clonotype was seen many times. The CDR3 sequence is 16 residues long. Trimming shortened V by 5 bases and J by 6 bases, and 22 bases separated the two germline ends. Preparation of the TCRbeta library was carried out with unique molecular identifiers. Via MiXCR, TCRdb re-called the PCR reads, giving one row per CDR3 protein. The sample lists around 600,000 distinct CDR3 sequences, more than 9% occurring once. This receptor was identified in a human donor who donated a stem cell graft to a child with acute myeloid leukemia. This specimen consisted of PBMCs from the stem cell graft donor, obtained from the stem cell graft. The rearrangement links TRBV12-3 or TRBV12-4 to TRBJ1-2; perhaps TRBD1 as D (5 bases). The CDR3 reads CASSPTARAMGDGYTF. The CDR3 nucleotides are TGTGCCAGCAGTCCGACCGCCAGGGCGATGGGAGATGGCTACACCTTC.